The entry below describes one T cell receptor (beta chain). TCRdb's table, derived via immunoSEQ multiplex PCR, lists solely in-frame clones and lacks some. The sample yields about 180,000 clones, nearly 90% seen once. CDR3 length: 13 residues. V was cut by 4 bases and J by 10 bases, with 16 bases left in between. CDR1 and CDR2 (germline): LNHNV, YYDKDF (reference sequence). This specimen belongs to a study of control samples from healthy donors and cancer patients. The material sequenced was blood. This receptor was identified in a woman aged 50 to 60 in good health. The chain carries TRBV15 and TRBJ1-1; unclear D gene. The CDR3 bases are TGTGCCACCAGCAAAGGGCGAGATAGACTAGCTTTCTTT. Translation gives CATSKGRDRLAFF. The complete variable domain, with remaining parts taken from reference TRBV15 and TRBJ1-1, reads DAMVIQNPRYQVTQFGKPVTLSCSQTLNHNVMYWYQQKSSQAPKLLFHYYDKDFNNEADTPDNFQSRRPNTSFCFLDIRSPGLGDTAMYLCATSKGRDRLAFFGQGTRLTVV.